Reported below is one T cell receptor (beta chain). These data originate in a study of T-cell memory formation after mild COVID-19. This CDR3 is built from 16 residues. The germline gives CDR1 MNHEY, CDR2 SVGEGT. V was trimmed by 8 bases and J by 4 bases, leaving 21 bases between them. TCRdb used MiXCR to reprocess the 5' RACE reads, holding one entry per CDR3 protein. The top ten hold approximately 23% of the sample, which has 250,000 to 350,000 distinct CDR3 sequences, 15% to 20% seen once. This clonotype originated in a man between 18 and 35 years old who had mild COVID-19 (a few samples of this study predate the infection). Cell type and time point are not known. The sequenced sample consisted of PBMCs or a T cell subset sorted from them (not recorded which). The V and J genes are TRBV6-2 or TRBV6-3 and TRBJ1-5, with a possible D match to TRBD1 (6 bases). Written as DNA, the CDR3 is TGTGCCAGCCGCCGCACGGGGGCCAGGGCTAATCAGCCCCAGCATTTT. This codes for CASRRTGARANQPQHF.